This T cell receptor beta chain was obtained from a study of blood T cells in healthy people across ages. PCR was performed a second time for 7 to 11 cycles using a sample-barcoded 5' primer and a J-beta primer mix. No fewer than 2.5 million CDR3-containing paired-end reads came from each sample. Each CDR3 protein gets one entry after TCRdb re-called the 5' RACE reads with MiXCR. This table has some 1.8 million distinct CDR3 sequences, approximately 39% appearing once. This clonotype was seen only a few times. Drawing of peripheral blood yielded about 9.8 milliliters from each donor. Sample: blood. The sequence was obtained from a human donor in good health.

CDR3 DNA sequence: TGTGCCAGCAGTGTTACAGCCGGGGGGAATTCACCCCTCCACTTT. Protein sequence: CASSVTAGGNSPLHF. The chain links TRBV6-1 to TRBJ1-6, with D perhaps matching TRBD1 (5 bases). Trimming removed 4 bases from V and 7 bases from J, with 14 bases in between. The CDR3 is made up of 15 amino acids. Germline CDR1 is MNHNS and CDR2 is SASEGT.